Presented here are 17 T cell receptor beta chains from one specimen sequenced in a study of cytomegalovirus exposure and HLA in healthy donors (dated by TCRdb to the late 2010s). The library was generated by the immunoSEQ multiplex PCR assay. A mixture of 60 forward primers for TCR Vbeta segments and 13 reverse primers for TCR Jbeta segments was used in the multiplex PCR. TCRdb re-hosts the immuneACCESS table, in-frame sequences only. Its copies lack some clones; in the studies checked, an unresolved V gene accounts for under half of them, and the cause for the rest is not known. The sample profile shows some 180,000 clones; roughly 84% of them were found once. The ten largest clones represent about 0.21% of the sample. Sequenced: PBMCs. All receptors derive from a girl in the first two years of life in good health and CMV-seronegative.

This chain uses TRBV9 with TRBJ1-1, with D tentatively TRBD1 (6 bases). V was pared by 0 bases and J by 0 bases, with 15 bases between. Germline values: CDR1 SGDLS, CDR2 YYNGEE. The CDR3 extends over 17 amino acids. The CDR3 DNA reads as TGTGCCAGCAGCGTAGGGGCAGGGGTGGCTCTGAACACTGAAGCTTTCTTT. It yields the protein CASSVGAGVALNTEAFF. The full variable domain, with the rest looked up from reference TRBV9 and TRBJ1-1, is DSGVTQTPKHLITATGQRVTLRCSPRSGDLSVYWYQQSLDQGLQFLIQYYNGEERAKGNILERFSAQQFPDLHSELNLSSLELGDSALYFCASSVGAGVALNTEAFFGQGTRLTVV.

The J gene is TRBJ1-5, the V gene TRBV4-1; the D is unclear. The V gene's germline CDR1 is MGHRA and CDR2 YSYEKL. The V end lost 0 bases, the J end lost 5 bases, and 14 bases lay between the germline ends. This CDR3 is built from 16 residues. The CDR3 loop is CASSQDGQENYQPQHF. CDR3 DNA sequence: TGCGCCAGCAGCCAAGATGGGCAGGAAAACTATCAGCCCCAGCATTTT.

The rearrangement links TRBV5-4 to TRBJ1-6; D is uncertain. The CDR3 covers 16 residues. The ends were cut back, 3 bases at V and 3 bases at J, with 13 bases in the middle. Germline V gives CDR1 SGHNT, CDR2 YYREEE (reference sequence). The chain's CDR3 is CASSWTSGDYNSPLHF. CDR3 in DNA: TGTGCCAGCAGCTGGACCTCCGGGGACTATAATTCACCCCTCCACTTT.

The chain carries TRBV5-1 and TRBJ2-1; perhaps TRBD1 as D (6 bases). This CDR3 contains 14 residues. Germline values: CDR1 SGHRS, CDR2 YFSETQ. V shed 3 bases and J shed 3 bases, with 10 bases lying between them. The CDR3 sequence is CASSSEQGYNEQFF. The CDR3 coding sequence is TGCGCCAGCAGCTCGGAACAGGGCTACAATGAGCAGTTCTTC.

The chain recombines TRBV6-5 with TRBJ2-7; D is ambiguous. The CDR3 contains 12 residues. Germline values: CDR1 MNHEY, CDR2 SVGAGI. The V end was cut by 5 bases, the J end by 5 bases, with 10 bases between. The CDR3 DNA sequence: TGTGCCAGCAGTGAATGGTCGGACGAGCAGTACTTC. Translated: CASSEWSDEQYF.

The chain is built from TRBV19 and TRBJ1-4; the match to TRBD1 covers 8 bases. The CDR3 loop spans 17 amino acids. The trim removed 9 bases at V and 8 bases at J, leaving 20 bases unmatched. Germline CDR1 is LNHDA and CDR2 is SQIVND (reference sequence). The CDR3 reads CASRRTPGQAFDEKLFF. The CDR3 bases are TGTGCCAGCCGCAGGACCCCGGGACAGGCGTTCGACGAAAAACTGTTTTTT. Looking up the rest from reference TRBV19 and TRBJ1-4 gives the full variable domain: DGGITQSPKYLFRKEGQNVTLSCEQNLNHDAMYWYRQDPGQGLRLIYYSQIVNDFQKGDIAEGYSVSREKKESFPLTVTSAQKNPTAFYLCASRRTPGQAFDEKLFFGSGTQLSVL.

This chain links TRBV29-1 with TRBJ1-1; 7 bases line up with TRBD1. Germline-derived CDR1 and CDR2 are SQVTM and ANQGSEA. This CDR3 has 14 residues. J lost 4 bases, V lost 1 base, and 6 bases had no gene match. This CDR3 reads CSVEGTGLATEAFF. The CDR3 coding sequence is TGCAGCGTTGAAGGGACAGGACTGGCCACTGAAGCTTTCTTT.

This chain connects TRBV2 to TRBJ1-2, with 12 nucleotides matching TRBD1. CDR1 and CDR2 (germline): SNHLY, FYNNEI. This CDR3 has 15 residues. V lost 8 bases, J lost 8 bases, and 12 bases stayed unmatched. As DNA, the CDR3 is TGTGCCAGCTTATATTCGGGACAGGGGGCCAGGGGCTACACCTTC. Translated, it gives CASLYSGQGARGYTF.

The chain uses TRBV27 and TRBJ2-7, with D tentatively TRBD2 (6 bases). The CDR3 spans 11 residues. The germline gives CDR1 MNHEY, CDR2 SMNVEV (reference sequence). Trimming cost V 10 bases and J 6 bases, with 13 bases left between them. The CDR3 region has the DNA TGTGCCACTAGAGGAGGGTTCGAGCAGTACTTC. Translated: CATRGGFEQYF.

V is TRBV4-2 and J is TRBJ2-7; TRBD2 aligns across 10 bases. Germline CDR1 reads LGHNA; CDR2 reads YNFKEQ. The CDR3 is 17 amino acids. V was pared by 0 bases and J by 1 base, with 6 bases of the junction left unmatched. The chain's CDR3 is CASSQERASGGSYEQYF. DNA of the CDR3: TGTGCCAGCAGCCAAGAGAGGGCTAGCGGGGGTTCCTACGAGCAGTACTTC.

This clone showed up just a few times. The chain carries TRBV10-3 and TRBJ2-7; tentative D call: TRBD1 (5 bases). Deletions cut 1 base from V and 5 bases from J, with 9 bases between. Germline V lookup: CDR1 ENHRY, CDR2 SYGVKD. The CDR3 runs to 13 residues. The CDR3 reads CAISEFDSHEQYF. For the CDR3, the DNA is TGTGCCATCAGTGAGTTCGACAGCCACGAGCAGTACTTC.

This chain uses TRBV7-9 with TRBJ1-1; perhaps TRBD1 as D (6 bases). The V end lost 6 bases, the J end lost 3 bases, and 14 bases lay between the germline ends. CDR1 and CDR2 (germline): SEHNR, FQNEAQ (reference sequence). The CDR3 runs 14 residues. The CDR3 region has the DNA TGTGCCAGCAGGGCCGGACAGCCTCACACTGAAGCTTTCTTT. It encodes CASRAGQPHTEAFF. Supplemented by reference TRBV7-9 and TRBJ1-1, the full variable domain reads DTGVSQNPRHKITKRGQNVTFRCDPISEHNRLYWYRQTLGQGPEFLTYFQNEAQLEKSRLLSDRFSAERPKGSFSTLEIQRTEQGDSAMYLCASRAGQPHTEAFFGQGTRLTVV.

The V gene is TRBV2, the J gene TRBJ1-2; 7 bases agree with TRBD1. In germline, CDR1 is SNHLY, CDR2 FYNNEI. Trimming removed 4 bases from V and 4 bases from J; junction bases left unmatched: 15. This CDR3 spans 17 amino acids. CDR3 amino acids: CASSVAGGGRSGYGYTF. CDR3 DNA: TGTGCCAGCAGTGTAGCTGGAGGGGGCAGGAGCGGCTATGGCTACACCTTC.

The genes are TRBV25-1 and TRBJ2-3, with 10 bases aligning to TRBD2. CDR1 is MGHDK and CDR2 is SYGVNS in the germline V gene. This CDR3 has 16 residues. V lost 2 bases and J lost 8; bases outside the gene matches: 10. Here the CDR3 reads CASSEMKAAGGGTQYF. CDR3 bases: TGTGCCAGCAGTGAAATGAAGGCAGCGGGAGGGGGTACGCAGTATTTT.

The gene calls are TRBV6-1 and TRBJ2-3, with 9 bases aligning to TRBD1. Germline V gene data show CDR1 as MNHNS and CDR2 as SASEGT. CDR3 length: 15 residues. Trimming cost V 6 bases and J 2 bases; bases outside gene matches: 6. The CDR3 protein is CASSPGTGPTDTQYF. CDR3 DNA: TGTGCCAGCAGCCCCGGGACAGGGCCCACAGATACGCAGTATTTT.

The genes are TRBV2 and TRBJ2-5; the D gene is possibly TRBD2 (6 bases). The CDR3 totals 14 residues. V was clipped by 2 bases and J by 2 bases, with 9 bases between them. From germline, CDR1 is SNHLY and CDR2 FYNNEI. The CDR3 DNA reads TGTGCCAGCAGTGAAAGTCTAGCGCAAGAGACCCAGTACTTC. Protein sequence: CASSESLAQETQYF.

The chain combines TRBV27 with TRBJ2-1; 10 bases fit TRBD2. The CDR3 has 17 amino acids. Looked up from germline, CDR1 is MNHEY and CDR2 is SMNVEV (reference sequence). J gave up 5 bases and V 5 bases, and 12 bases lay outside the gene matches. CDR3 nucleotide sequence: TGTGCCAGCAGTGCCCGGTTGGGTGGACTAGCGGACAATGAGCAGTTCTTC. It codes for CASSARLGGLADNEQFF.